This TCR beta chain was recorded in a study of T cell responses to AZD1222 COVID-19 vaccine (dated by TCRdb to the early 2020s). About the full investigation: A total of 233 trial participants underwent TCR sequencing, of whom 200 to 220 had received two doses of AZD1222 and around 26 had received two doses of the MenACWY control vaccine. Trial participants were enrolled by age into 18-55, 56-69 and 70-plus year subgroups, with approximately 150, 30 and 60 TCR-sequenced participants respectively.

As concerns this clone: Its recognized antigen is unknown. The input lacks base qualities; no much larger clone sits a single base away.

Including the terminal cysteine and phenylalanine, the CDR3 comprises 14 residues. The CDR3 DNA has 42 bases and is translated from base 1. In the germline V gene, CDR1 corresponds to SGHRS and CDR2 to YFSETQ. The junction carries 12 bases between V and J, which are trimmed by 4 bases and 4 bases respectively. The CDR3 regions of human TCRbeta chains were analyzed by immunosequencing. The original pipeline was this. Repertoire TCRs were checked for matches against a reference library of SARS-CoV-2-specific TCRs that had been generated using the MIRA antigen-specificity platform. Breadth was defined as the fraction of unique TCRs that were SARS-CoV-2-associated. Depth was defined as the fraction of total T cells that were SARS-CoV-2-associated. Each spike-specific TCR was assigned to its reactive spike region and to a CD4 or CD8 class using the MIRA data. Log10-transformed breadth and depth values were compared by one-way ANOVA with Sidak's multiple comparisons tests. TCRdb limited this immuneACCESS table to in-frame rearrangements with V and J called. A share of clones is missing; checked studies link under half to unresolved V genes, and the rest is unexplained. The V and J calls and clone size are taken from that table; D and trimming were inferred from the DNA. The sample table records approximately 150,000 clones; more than 80% of these occur just once. The ten largest clones take up 7.5% to 9.5% of the sample.

Overall results and qualifications from the work: Conclusions about previously exposed vaccinees are limited, since just 6 or 7 AZD1222 recipients were seropositive for SARS-CoV-2 at baseline. Most participants were white British and females outnumbered males, and the authors suggested that clonal diversity may have been underestimated. Reportedly, close to half of the unique spike-specific TCRs recognized epitopes lying outside the regions that are mutated in the B.1.351 and B.1.1.7 variants. The vaccine-associated CD4 TCRs covered the entire spike protein, and the dominant responses fell in regions 160-218 and 743-854. Because no day 14 peak-response samples were available, the repertoires could be characterized only after the peak T cell response. Spike-specific TCR breadth and depth rose significantly after two AZD1222 doses compared with day 0 and with MenACWY recipients. In the small 56-69-year group, the increase in depth fell short of significance, most likely because of low power.

This specimen's time point label, interpreted: about 28 days (+/-7) after the second vaccine dose. The intended sense of this specimen's treatment or condition label: meningococcal conjugate vaccine given as trial control. Vaccinee samples came from UK trials COV001 and COV002, including a single-blind randomized controlled phase 2/3 trial of AZD1222 (ChAdOx1 nCoV-19) in healthy adults. For TCRbeta chain sequencing, PBMC samples were collected from trial participants at day 0 and at day 28 after the second dose. The sequence came from an adult who received the MenACWY meningococcal vaccine as a control. Recombination connected TRBV5-1 to TRBJ1-5, and possibly TRBD1, on 5 matching bases. The material sequenced was peripheral blood, taken 28 days after the second dose of the MenACWY control vaccine. CDR3 protein: CASSDGAENQPQHF. The nucleotide sequence is TGCGCCAGCAGCGATGGGGCGGAGAATCAGCCCCAGCATTTT.